Each of the 13 T cell receptor beta chains below was sequenced from the same sample in a study of T cells in Graves' hyperthyroidism and ophthalmopathy. The investigators amplified TCR beta CDR3 regions from RNA transcripts. Carried out on the TCR CDR3, a first-round RT-PCR used the HTBI primer set. TCRdb reprocessed the multiplex PCR reads with MiXCR, giving one entry per CDR3 protein. The sample lists about 600,000 distinct CDR3 sequences; around 16% were seen once. The sample was blood. All receptors derive from a woman in her thirties or forties with Graves' ophthalmopathy.

This clonotype has at least ten counts. CDR3 sequence (DNA): TGCAGTGCTAGATCCGGGACAGGGACTAATGAAAAACTGTTTTTT. Translating it yields CSARSGTGTNEKLFF. The chain links TRBV20-1 to TRBJ1-4; 9 bases map to TRBD1. The CDR3 contains 15 residues. Trimming at V came to 2 bases and at J to 2 bases, leaving 3 bases not matched to a gene. Germline V gene sequence: CDR1 DFQATT, CDR2 SNEGSKA (reference sequence).

Here the CDR3 reads CASSEYTREQYF. The CDR3 region has the DNA TGTGCCAGCAGTGAATACACAAGGGAGCAGTACTTC. The chain links TRBV6-1 to TRBJ2-7; D is ambiguous. V was cut by 2 bases and J by 7 bases, with 9 bases left in between. The CDR3 is 12 residues long. CDR1 and CDR2 from the germline V gene are MNHNS and SASEGT.

This clonotype was seen repeatedly, ten times or more. The rearrangement joins TRBV7-3 to TRBJ2-2, with 7 bases aligning to TRBD1. The CDR3 has 13 amino acids. V gave up 5 bases and J gave up 4 bases; unmatched junction bases: 1. Germline lookup yields CDR1 SGHTA and CDR2 FQGTGA. CDR3 in DNA: TGTGCCAGCAGCCGACAGGGCACCGGGGAGCTGTTTTTT. Its protein is CASSRQGTGELFF.

This clonotype was counted many times. This chain uses TRBV3-1 with TRBJ1-1, with TRBD1 as a possible D gene (5 bases). The CDR3 length is 15 residues. The V end lost 2 bases, the J end lost 2 bases, and 12 bases lay between the germline ends. Germline V gene sequence: CDR1 LGHDT, CDR2 YNNKEL (reference sequence). CDR3 loop: CASSQSGHTNTEAFF. In DNA form, the CDR3 reads TGTGCCAGCAGCCAAAGTGGACACACAAACACTGAAGCTTTCTTT.

This clonotype was detected ten times or more. This chain uses TRBV28 with TRBJ1-4; 7 nucleotides match TRBD1. The length of the CDR3 is 13 residues. The V segment lost 8 bases and the J segment 7 bases; nucleotides outside the gene matches: 7. In germline, CDR1 is MDHEN, CDR2 SYDVKM. The DNA for the CDR3 is TGTGCCAGCTGTCCGGGACAGTGTGAAAAACTGTTTTTT. It specifies CASCPGQCEKLFF.

This clonotype was detected a few times. The CDR3 DNA reads TGTGCCAGCAGGATAGCGGGGGCCTACAATGAGCAGTTCTTC. Protein product: CASRIAGAYNEQFF. This chain joins TRBV27 and TRBJ2-1, with 9 nucleotides matching TRBD2. V lost 6 bases to trimming and J lost 2 bases; unmatched junction nucleotides: 2. The CDR3 covers 14 residues. The V gene's germline CDR1 is MNHEY and CDR2 SMNVEV (reference sequence).

At least ten counts were recorded for this clonotype. The chain uses TRBV5-1 and TRBJ2-5, with D maybe TRBD1 (6 bases). CDR1 is SGHRS and CDR2 is YFSETQ in the germline V gene. Trimming took 0 bases from V and 3 from J, leaving 12 bases between them. The CDR3 runs 15 residues. This CDR3 reads CASSLGTGSEETQYF. CDR3 sequence (DNA): TGCGCCAGCAGCTTGGGAACAGGGTCCGAAGAGACCCAGTACTTC.

This clonotype was picked up a small number of times. The chain has TRBV27 and TRBJ2-1; 7 bases agree with TRBD2. Trimming took 9 bases from V and 6 from J; bases not matched to a gene: 8. The germline CDR1 and CDR2 sequences are MNHEY and SMNVEV (reference sequence). The CDR3 length is 13 residues. The CDR3 loop reads CASSGTNRNEQFF. The CDR3 DNA reads TGTGCCAGTTCCGGGACTAACCGCAATGAGCAGTTCTTC.

This clonotype was observed a few times. This chain connects TRBV6-6 to TRBJ2-7; D gene ambiguous. V was cut by 0 bases and J by 0 bases, with 9 bases left in between. Germline V lookup: CDR1 MNHNY, CDR2 SVGAGI (reference sequence). This CDR3 contains 15 residues. The CDR3 loop is CASSYSSLNSYEQYF. The CDR3 nucleotides read TGTGCCAGCAGTTACTCTAGTCTGAACTCCTACGAGCAGTACTTC.

This clonotype was seen ten or more times. The chain is built from TRBV20-1 and TRBJ2-5; TRBD2 might be the D (6 bases). The CDR3 is made up of 14 amino acids. Trimming took 0 bases from V and 7 from J, leaving 15 bases between them. Germline CDR1 reads DFQATT; CDR2 reads SNEGSKA (reference sequence). CDR3 nucleotides: TGCAGTGCTAGAGATCTGGGGCGGGGAGGGACCCAGTACTTC. Amino acid sequence: CSARDLGRGGTQYF.

This clonotype was picked up a small number of times. The chain is built from TRBV12-3 or TRBV12-4 and TRBJ2-3, with D perhaps given as TRBD1 or TRBD2 (5 bases each). The CDR3 totals 17 residues. Trimming pared 0 bases from V and 0 bases from J, leaving 13 bases between. The CDR3 sequence is CASSLARGTRSTDTQYF. The CDR3 DNA sequence: TGTGCCAGCAGTTTAGCGCGAGGGACCAGGAGCACAGATACGCAGTATTTT.

This clonotype was detected many times. This chain uses TRBV11-2 with TRBJ2-7, with 7 nucleotides matching TRBD2. This CDR3 has 16 residues. The V segment lost 7 bases and the J segment 2 bases; nucleotides outside the gene matches: 14. Germline V gene sequence: CDR1 SGHAT, CDR2 FQNNGV. The CDR3 DNA reads TGTGCCAGCAACCCGCTGGGCGGCGGGAGTCCCTACGAGCAGTACTTC. Protein sequence: CASNPLGGGSPYEQYF.

This clonotype showed up just a few times. The rearrangement uses TRBV5-5 and TRBJ2-6, with D unresolved. Per the germline V gene, CDR1 is SGHKS and CDR2 is YYEKEE (reference sequence). Trimming stripped 3 bases from V and 0 bases from J, with 10 bases between. This CDR3 region has 16 residues. CDR3 DNA sequence: TGTGCCAGCAGCTGGTCCCTGGGCTCTGGGGCCAACGTCCTGACTTTC. As protein: CASSWSLGSGANVLTF.